These 5 T cell receptor beta chains originate from one sample sequenced in a study of blood T cells in healthy people across ages. The authors ran a second PCR of about 6 to 11 cycles using a sample-barcoded 5' primer and a J-beta primer mix. TCRdb ran MiXCR on the 5' RACE reads and lists one entry per CDR3 protein. The sample carries nearly 800,000 distinct CDR3 sequences, roughly three fifths recorded once. Material: blood. The receptors originated from a man aged 40-50 years in good health.

This chain links TRBV6-2 or TRBV6-3 with TRBJ2-4, with D perhaps TRBD2 (5 bases). The J call may be incorrect, as the DNA end agrees better with TRBJ2-5. The CDR3 runs to 15 residues. Germline-derived CDR1 and CDR2 are MNHEY and SVGEGT. The CDR3 bases are TGTGCCAGCAGTCCTGGGGAGTCCCGGAAAGAGACCCAGTACTTC. This encodes CASSPGESRKETQYF.

This clonotype was counted between two and nine times. The V call is TRBV7-2, the J call TRBJ2-7; 9 nucleotides align to TRBD2. This CDR3 comprises 14 residues. Germline CDR1 and CDR2: SGHTA and FQGNSA. The trim removed 1 base at V and 6 bases at J, leaving 4 bases unmatched. The CDR3 nucleotides are TGTGCCAGCAGCTTAGTGGGTAGCGGGAGCGAGCAGTACTTC. Translating gives CASSLVGSGSEQYF.

In regard to this clonotype: The junction and the germline gene differ at one end; a read error may be behind it. CDR3 sequence (DNA): TGTACCAGCAGCTTAGCGTCGGGGACTGAGACCCAGTACTTC. Translation gives CTSSLASGTETQYF. V and J are TRBV7-9 and TRBJ2-5, with a tentative D call TRBD2 (6 bases). Germline CDR1 and CDR2: SEHNR and FQNEAQ (reference sequence). The length of the CDR3 is 14 residues. The variable domain in full, with the rest retrieved from reference TRBV7-9 and TRBJ2-5, is DTGVSQNPRHKITKRGQNVTFRCDPISEHNRLYWYRQTLGQGPEFLTYFQNEAQLEKSRLLSDRFSAERPKGSFSTLEIQRTEQGDSAMYLCTSSLASGTETQYFGPGTRLLVL.

The DNA of the CDR3 is TGTGCCAGCAGCTTAAGGTCCCTCAGGGAATCTGCCTACGAGCAGTACTTC. It translates to CASSLRSLRESAYEQYF. The chain uses TRBV7-9 and TRBJ2-4, with D perhaps matching TRBD1 (5 bases). The end of the DNA aligns better with TRBJ2-7, so the J call may be wrong. CDR1 and CDR2 (germline): SEHNR, FQNEAQ (reference sequence). CDR3 length: 17 residues.

V gene TRBV6-5 combines with J gene TRBJ2-3; D is undetermined. CDR1 is MNHEY and CDR2 is SVGAGI in the germline V gene. V was clipped by 0 bases and J by 6 bases, with 13 bases between them. CDR3 size: 15 residues. The CDR3 protein is CASSYSPQNGDTQYF. DNA of the CDR3: TGTGCCAGCAGTTACTCGCCCCAGAACGGGGATACGCAGTATTTT.